A selection of T cell receptor beta chains follows, all from one sample in a study of healthy donors' naive CD4 and CD8 T cells. TCRdb re-analysed the reads in MiXCR, keeping a single row per CDR3 protein. This sample has about 180,000 distinct CDR3 sequences, with around 70% found just once. Sample: naive CD4+ and CD8+ T cells sorted from blood, pooled from several donors. These receptors were taken from a pool of human donors in good health; the sample pools cells from several healthy donors. Each CDR3 is given with its conserved first and last residue. D genes are given only for firm matches. Some rows mark clone size as missing; the rest say once, few, many or name a class of expanded clone.

>TRBV29-1|TRBJ1-2|TRBD1|-
CSVRAGGIYGYTF
TGCAGCGTTAGGGCAGGGGGCATCTATGGCTACACCTTC
>TRBV5-1|TRBJ2-7|-|-
CASSLSTDEQYF
TGCGCCAGCAGCTTGAGCACCGACGAGCAGTACTTC
>TRBV20-1|TRBJ2-7|TRBD1|once
CSARAGTGGREQYF
TGCAGTGCTAGGGCCGGGACAGGGGGCCGCGAGCAGTACTTC
>TRBV6-5|TRBJ2-1|TRBD1|-
CASSGGQGPCNEQFF
TGTGCCAGCAGTGGCGGACAGGGACCGTGCAATGAGCAGTTCTTC
>TRBV6-2/TRBV6-3|TRBJ2-5|-|few
CASSTNGGVETQYF
TGTGCCAGCAGTACCAATGGAGGGGTGGAGACCCAGTACTTC
>TRBV27|TRBJ2-7|TRBD1|-
CASIWTGDYEQYF
TGTGCCAGCATATGGACAGGGGACTACGAGCAGTACTTC
>TRBV6-5|TRBJ2-3|TRBD2|-
CASSYSIGIAGGQGDTQYF
TGTGCCAGCAGTTACTCGATAGGGATAGCGGGAGGGCAAGGAGATACGCAGTATTTT
>TRBV11-2|TRBJ2-2|TRBD1|-
CASSSADRGPTGELFF
TGTGCCAGCAGCTCAGCTGACAGGGGGCCCACCGGGGAGCTGTTTTTT
>TRBV5-1|TRBJ1-5|-|-
CASSLDGSYNQPQHF
TGCGCCAGCAGCTTGGATGGGTCGTACAATCAGCCCCAGCATTTT
>TRBV30|TRBJ2-7|-|-
CAWSVQSGPYEQYF
TGTGCCTGGAGTGTACAATCCGGGCCCTACGAGCAGTACTTC
>TRBV12-3/TRBV12-4|TRBJ1-1|-|few
CASQNTEAFF
TGTGCCAGTCAAAACACTGAAGCTTTCTTT
>TRBV29-1|TRBJ2-3|-|-
CSGRDLTDTQYF
TGCAGCGGCCGGGACCTCACAGATACGCAGTATTTT
>TRBV6-6|TRBJ2-3|TRBD2|-
CASSLQTGTSAADTQYF
TGTGCCAGCAGTCTACAAACCGGGACTAGCGCGGCAGATACGCAGTATTTT
>TRBV12-3/TRBV12-4|TRBJ1-1|-|-
CASSLQWNTEAFF
TGTGCCAGCAGTTTGCAGTGGAACACTGAAGCTTTCTTT
>TRBV7-8|TRBJ2-3|-|few
CASSPQEGPSTDTQYF
TGTGCCAGCAGCCCCCAGGAGGGGCCCAGCACAGATACGCAGTATTTT